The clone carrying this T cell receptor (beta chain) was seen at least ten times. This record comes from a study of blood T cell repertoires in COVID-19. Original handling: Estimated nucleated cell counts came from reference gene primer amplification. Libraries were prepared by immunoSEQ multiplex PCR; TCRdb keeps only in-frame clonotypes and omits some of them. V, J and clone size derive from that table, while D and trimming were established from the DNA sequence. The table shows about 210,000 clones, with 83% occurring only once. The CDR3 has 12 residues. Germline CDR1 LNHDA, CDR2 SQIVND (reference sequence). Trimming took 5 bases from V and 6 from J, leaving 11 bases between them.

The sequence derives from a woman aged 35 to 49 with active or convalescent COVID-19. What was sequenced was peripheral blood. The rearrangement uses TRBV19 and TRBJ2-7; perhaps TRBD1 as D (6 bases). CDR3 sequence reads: CASSPRTAEQYF. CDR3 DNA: TGTGCCAGTAGTCCCAGGACAGCCGAGCAGTACTTC.